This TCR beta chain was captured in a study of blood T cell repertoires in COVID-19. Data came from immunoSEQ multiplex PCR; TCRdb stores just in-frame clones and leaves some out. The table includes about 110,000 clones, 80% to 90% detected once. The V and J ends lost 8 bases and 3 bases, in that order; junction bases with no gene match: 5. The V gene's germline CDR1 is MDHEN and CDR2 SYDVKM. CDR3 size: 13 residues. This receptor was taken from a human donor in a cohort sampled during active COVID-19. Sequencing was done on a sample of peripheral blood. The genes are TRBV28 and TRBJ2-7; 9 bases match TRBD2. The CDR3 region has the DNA TGTGCCAGCGGGCGGGGGGGCGTCTACGAGCAGTACTTC. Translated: CASGRGGVYEQYF.